This T cell receptor beta chain was found in a study of siplizumab effects on memory and regulatory T cells. The study, taken as a whole, reports: Alloreactive sequences that could be traced to unstimulated CD4+ memory cells showed a significant reduction under siplizumab. The Treg-derived share of mappable alloreactive CD4+ clones averaged about 74% with siplizumab and 25% to 30% in controls.

Worth noting for this clone: Its antigen is not identified.

In germline, CDR1 is SEHNR, CDR2 FQNEAQ (reference sequence). V dropped 11 bases and J dropped 0 bases, with 13 bases sitting between them. CDR3 length equals 13 residues. Assays covered around 10^5 TCR templates per sample. Data came from immunoSEQ multiplex PCR; TCRdb stores just in-frame clones and leaves some out. This sample has tens of thousands of clones, with around 98% found just once. The receptor was derived from a human donor in good health. The material sequenced was naive CD8+ T cells sorted from blood. The chain carries TRBV7-9 and TRBJ1-1; D remains ambiguous. CDR3 sequence (DNA): TGTGCCGCAAATTCGGTCATGAACACTGAAGCTTTCTTT. The encoded protein is CAANSVMNTEAFF.